The 10 T cell receptor beta chains below were found in one sample sequenced in a study of shared clonotypes between healthy human individuals. Terminally differentiated effector memory CD45RA+ cells were excluded by CCR7 positive selection of CD45RO-negative cells. Profiling relied on immunoSEQ multiplex PCR, and the TCRdb table lists in-frame clones only, not all of them. The sample includes roughly 590,000 clones, just under 97% of them seen just once. Sequencing was performed on naive CD8+ T cells sorted from blood. The origin of the receptors is a woman aged 25 to 39 in good health.

The chain uses TRBV15 and TRBJ2-1; a possible D gene is TRBD2 (5 bases). The ends were cut back, 5 bases at V and 4 bases at J, with 18 bases in the middle. The CDR3 is made up of 16 amino acids. The germline gives CDR1 LNHNV, CDR2 YYDKDF (reference sequence). The DNA for the CDR3 is TGTGCCACCAGCGAGTCAGAGGGTAGTCTTTACAATGAGCAGTTCTTC. Protein product: CATSESEGSLYNEQFF.

This sequence joins TRBV15 and TRBJ1-2; D unclear. Germline CDR1 and CDR2: LNHNV and YYDKDF (reference sequence). The CDR3 runs 14 residues. V lost 0 bases, J lost 8 bases, and 13 bases lay in between. In DNA form, the CDR3 reads TGTGCCACCAGCAGAGATCGCAGGAGTCCCGGCTACACCTTC. Residues: CATSRDRRSPGYTF.

CDR3 residues: CATSRDIGQGYGYTF. CDR3 nucleotide sequence: TGTGCCACCAGCAGAGATATTGGACAGGGCTATGGCTACACCTTC. The chain recombines TRBV15 with TRBJ1-2; 8 bases fit TRBD1. Germline CDR1 reads LNHNV; CDR2 reads YYDKDF (reference sequence). V shed 0 bases and J 4 bases; nucleotides not matched to a gene: 4. The CDR3 is made up of 15 amino acids.

The DNA for the CDR3 is TGTGCCACCAACCCCCGACAGGGACGCGAGCAGTACTTC. Amino acids: CATNPRQGREQYF. V is TRBV7-8 and J is TRBJ2-7; 7 bases align to TRBD1. This CDR3 contains 13 residues. J lost 6 bases, V lost 10 bases, and 12 bases had no gene match. Germline V gene sequence: CDR1 SGHVS, CDR2 FQNEAQ.

This clone has only one observation. The gene calls are TRBV21-1 and TRBJ1-5. TRBV21-1 represents a pseudogene. CDR3 length: 18 amino acids. DNA of the CDR3: TGTGCCAGCAGCAAATTACCCCGCAGGGGAGGTTGCAATCAGCCCCAGCATTTT. Translated: CASSKLPRRGGCNQPQHF.

In the case of this clone: The sample holds other DNA sequences that translate to the same CDR3. The chain is built from TRBV28 and TRBJ1-5; the match to TRBD1 covers 7 bases. Trimming at V came to 7 bases and at J to 2 bases, leaving 5 bases not matched to a gene. CDR1 MDHEN and CDR2 SYDVKM come from the germline V gene. CDR3 length: 14 residues. Here the CDR3 reads CASKGGRGNQPQHF. For the CDR3, the DNA is TGTGCCAGCAAAGGGGGCCGGGGCAATCAGCCCCAGCATTTT.

V is TRBV6-5 and J is TRBJ2-7; tentative D call: TRBD2 (6 bases). Trimming took off 0 bases at V and 6 bases at J, with 12 bases between the two ends. The CDR3 loop spans 14 amino acids. Germline assignment: CDR1 MNHEY and CDR2 SVGAGI. CDR3 sequence reads: CASSYSEGPGEQYF. As DNA, the CDR3 is TGTGCCAGCAGTTACTCGGAGGGACCGGGCGAGCAGTACTTC.

The genes are TRBV27 and TRBJ1-5; TRBD1 aligns across 10 bases. V trimming: 1 base; J trimming: 4 bases; junction bases outside the gene matches: 7. The germline gives CDR1 MNHEY, CDR2 SMNVEV (reference sequence). The CDR3 spans 17 residues. The CDR3 region is CASSLFGTGASNQPQHF. CDR3 DNA sequence: TGTGCCAGCAGTTTATTTGGGACAGGGGCCTCTAATCAGCCCCAGCATTTT.

The chain employs TRBV4-1 and TRBJ2-1; possibly TRBD2 for D (6 bases). This CDR3 is built from 13 residues. V dropped 4 bases and J dropped 12 bases, with 16 bases sitting between them. Per germline, CDR1 MGHRA and CDR2 YSYEKL. The DNA for the CDR3 is TGCGCCAGCAGCCCAAGAGGAGGGGATGGGCAGTTCTTC. Its translation is CASSPRGGDGQFF.

This clone was recorded once. The CDR3 DNA is TGTGCCAGCAGCGTAGAGGGATCTGGGGTCAATGAGCAGTTCTTC. This codes for CASSVEGSGVNEQFF. This chain connects TRBV9 to TRBJ2-1; D is uncertain. V dropped 0 bases and J dropped 6 bases, with 13 bases sitting between them. Germline loops: CDR1 SGDLS, CDR2 YYNGEE. This CDR3 spans 15 amino acids.